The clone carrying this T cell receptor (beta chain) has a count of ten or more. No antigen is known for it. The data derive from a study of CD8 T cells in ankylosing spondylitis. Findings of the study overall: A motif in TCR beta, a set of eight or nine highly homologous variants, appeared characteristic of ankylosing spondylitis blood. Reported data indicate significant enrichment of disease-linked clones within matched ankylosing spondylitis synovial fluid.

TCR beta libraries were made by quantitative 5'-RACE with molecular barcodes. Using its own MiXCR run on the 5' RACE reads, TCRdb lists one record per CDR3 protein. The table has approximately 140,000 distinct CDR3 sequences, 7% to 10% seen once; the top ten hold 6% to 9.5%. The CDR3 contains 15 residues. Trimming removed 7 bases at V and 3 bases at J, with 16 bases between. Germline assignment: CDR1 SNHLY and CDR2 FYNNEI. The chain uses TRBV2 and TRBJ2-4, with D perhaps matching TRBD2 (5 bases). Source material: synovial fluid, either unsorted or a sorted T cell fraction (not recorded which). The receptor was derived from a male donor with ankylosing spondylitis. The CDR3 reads CASNPIGRGKNIQYF. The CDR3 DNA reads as TGTGCCAGCAACCCGATTGGCCGGGGCAAAAACATTCAGTACTTC.